The rows below give T cell receptor beta chains drawn from one sample of a study of T cell responses to AZD1222 COVID-19 vaccine. Sequenced by immunoSEQ multiplex PCR; TCRdb stores in-frame clones only, minus some. Of about 180,000 clones detected, 94% appear once; the ten largest clones hold more than 1.5%. The specimen was peripheral blood, collected 28 days after the second AZD1222 dose. The receptor source for this set is an adult who received the AZD1222 COVID-19 vaccine. CDR3s include the opening cysteine and the closing phenylalanine or tryptophan. The order of the fields is J gene, V gene, D gene, CDR3 length, CDR3 protein. D genes are given only for firm matches.

>TRBJ2-3|TRBV5-1|NA|15
CASSPTIWGTDTQYF
>TRBJ2-7|TRBV6-5|TRBD2|14
CASTELAGAHEQYF
>TRBJ2-5|TRBV21-1|NA|13
CASSRGTGTTQYF
>TRBJ2-7|TRBV29-1|NA|11
CSGIISYEQYF
>TRBJ1-6|TRBV7-2|NA|17
CASSPKRVPTLGSPLHF
>TRBJ1-1|TRBV27|TRBD1|14
CASSFGQGGTEAFF
>TRBJ1-2|TRBV28|TRBD1|15
CASLLRDRGDYGYTF
>TRBJ1-1|TRBV30|NA|14
CAWSTGPRGTEAFF
>TRBJ2-7|TRBV6-4|TRBD2|14
CASSPSGGPYEQYF
>TRBJ2-1|TRBV7-9|TRBD2|17
CASSQGLAGPFGNEQFF
>TRBJ1-2|TRBV5-1|TRBD1|14
CASSIEGQGNGYTF
>TRBJ1-4|TRBV11-2|TRBD1|14
CASSSRQGAGKLFF
>TRBJ1-5|TRBV11-2|NA|15
CASSQELSSNQPQHF
>TRBJ1-2|TRBV19|NA|14
CASSIAGKDYGYTF
>TRBJ2-7|TRBV7-2|NA|15
CASRPSLGGSYEQYF
>TRBJ1-2|TRBV2|TRBD1|14
CASRQLGTGYGYTF
>TRBJ2-1|TRBV6-4|NA|16
CASSSNSIDSYNEQFF
>TRBJ2-2|TRBV5-1|NA|15
CASSLSPPQAGELFF
>TRBJ2-1|TRBV12-3/TRBV12-4|TRBD1|13
CASSPTDRGRQFF
>TRBJ2-3|TRBV6-2/TRBV6-3|NA|12
CASSPLADTQYF
>TRBJ1-2|TRBV6-2/TRBV6-3|NA|15
CASSYSRTQIYGYTF
>TRBJ2-7|TRBV27|NA|13
CASSYYKGYEQYF
>TRBJ2-5|TRBV2|NA|13
CASSVTLRETQYF
>TRBJ2-5|TRBV7-9|NA|14
CASSLALGEETQYF
>TRBJ2-1|TRBV7-7|TRBD1|15
CASSPFGTGGNEQFF
>TRBJ1-6|TRBV9|NA|15
CASSVEAGDNSPLHF
>TRBJ1-4|TRBV6-6|NA|15
CASSFSRGANEKLFF
>TRBJ2-2|TRBV6-4|NA|13
CASSDRITGELFF
>TRBJ2-5|TRBV5-1|NA|14
CASSSPGRQETQYF
>TRBJ2-1|TRBV5-1|NA|13
CASSLTPYNEQFF
>TRBJ1-3|TRBV30|NA|11
CAWSSGNTIYF
>TRBJ1-3|TRBV9|NA|14
CASSARESGNTIYF
>TRBJ2-1|TRBV7-3|TRBD2|16
CASSLTTSGSYNEQFF
>TRBJ2-7|TRBV4-1|TRBD1|16
CASSQLWTGELYEQYF